This entry features one TCR beta chain sequence. One end of the junction is discordant with germline, which a read error may explain. The length of the CDR3 is 16 residues. Germline CDR1 and CDR2: SSHAT and FNYEAQ (reference sequence). Libraries were prepared by immunoSEQ multiplex PCR; TCRdb keeps only in-frame clonotypes and omits some of them. The profile shows 150,000 to 200,000 clones, about nine tenths of them singletons. The sample belongs to a study of control samples from healthy donors and cancer patients. Material: blood. V usage is TRBV7-7 and J usage is TRBJ1-5; D possibly corresponds to TRBD1 (5 bases). This TCR was recovered from a woman younger than 45 in good health. CDR3 DNA sequence: TGTGCTAGCAGCTTACCGACGCCCAAGGGGAATCAGCCCCAGCATTTT. Amino acids: CASSLPTPKGNQPQHF.